This TCR beta chain was recorded in a study of cytomegalovirus exposure and HLA in healthy donors. Study conclusions and caveats: Specific recognition of CMV antigens was confirmed in vitro for a few chains (all CMV-associated). The study dropped some indistinguishable V segments, TRBV6-2 and TRBV6-3 among them. The study designated about 180 TCR beta chains cytomegalovirus-associated.

This CDR3 contains 15 residues. Trimming removed 2 bases at V and 5 bases at J, with 15 bases between. Germline CDR1 reads MGHRA; CDR2 reads YSYEKL. Primers for the PCR totalled 60 Vbeta and 13 Jbeta. The data were produced by immunoSEQ multiplex PCR, yet TCRdb's version contains in-frame clones alone and is incomplete. The sample consists of about 160,000 clones, roughly 70% of them appearing once. About this clone itself: Its target is not known.

This clonotype was sampled from a woman aged 45-59 years in good health and CMV-seropositive. The chain joins TRBV4-1 to TRBJ1-2, with unresolved D. The sequenced material came from PBMCs. The CDR3 nucleotides read TGCGCCAGCAGCCAAACCCAGCGGATGATTTATGGCTACACCTTC. It is translated as CASSQTQRMIYGYTF.